This T cell receptor beta chain was identified during a study of blood T cell repertoires in COVID-19. Assay used: immunoSEQ multiplex PCR; TCRdb lists only in-frame clones, some missing. Of roughly 280,000 clones listed, roughly 86% were seen once; the top ten hold less than 4%. Trimming took off 6 bases at V and 6 bases at J, with 15 bases between the two ends. This CDR3 is built from 14 residues. Germline V gene sequence: CDR1 MNHEY, CDR2 SVGAGI. Sequencing was carried out using peripheral blood. V gene TRBV6-5 combines with J gene TRBJ1-5; D might be TRBD1 (6 bases). The receptor comes from a man younger than 35 with active or convalescent COVID-19. The CDR3, as DNA: TGTGCCAGCAGGAAGGGGGAGTTGAGTCAGCCCCAGCATTTT. The encoded protein is CASRKGELSQPQHF.